This is a list of T cell receptor beta chains from one sample in a study of T cell responses to AZD1222 COVID-19 vaccine. Measured with immunoSEQ multiplex PCR; TCRdb has only the in-frame clones, and not every one. The sample yields around 95,000 clones, about nine tenths seen once. The sequenced sample was peripheral blood, obtained on day 0 of AZD1222 vaccination. The receptor source for this set is an adult in good health. CDR3s include the opening cysteine and the closing phenylalanine or tryptophan. The D gene is left open where the match is weak. A clone size is listed for some rows: how often the clone was seen (once, few, many), or a class if it is expanded.

>13|.|TRBJ2-7|.|TRBV29-1
TGCAGCGTTTACGCAGGGGATAGGCACGAGCAGTACTTC
CSVYAGDRHEQYF
>19|.|TRBJ2-1|.|TRBV7-2
TGTGCCAGCAGCCTAGTGGGGGCTCCGGGGAGCGGACTATATGGTGAGCAGTTCTTC
CASSLVGAPGSGLYGEQFF
>17|.|TRBJ1-4|.|TRBV5-1
TGCGCCAGCAGCTTAGGGCAGGGGTTAGCAACTAATGAAAAACTGTTTTTT
CASSLGQGLATNEKLFF
>18|TRBD1|TRBJ2-7|.|TRBV4-2
TGTGCCAGCAGCCAGGACACTAACAGGGGCCGCCCGTTCTACGAGCAGTACTTC
CASSQDTNRGRPFYEQYF
>15|.|TRBJ2-1|.|TRBV7-9
TGTGCCAGCAGCCAAAGGGTAAGCTCCTACAATGAGCAGTTCTTC
CASSQRVSSYNEQFF
>16|TRBD1|TRBJ1-2|.|TRBV7-9
TGTGCCAGCAGCTTAGGGTCCGGACAGGGCAAAGATGGCTACACCTTC
CASSLGSGQGKDGYTF
>14|TRBD1|TRBJ1-1|.|TRBV18
TGTGCCAGCTCACCGACAGGGGCGAAGGCTGAAGCTTTCTTT
CASSPTGAKAEAFF
>13|TRBD1|TRBJ1-4|.|TRBV30
TGTGCCTGGAGTTCCGGGACAGACGGAAAACTGTTTTTT
CAWSSGTDGKLFF
>15|.|TRBJ1-6|.|TRBV5-1
TGCGCCAGCAGCTTGTGGAGAGGGAGTAATTCACCCCTCCACTTT
CASSLWRGSNSPLHF
>16|TRBD1|TRBJ2-7|few|TRBV4-1
TGCGCCAGCAGCCAAAGGGCGACAGGGAACTCCTACGAGCAGTACTTC
CASSQRATGNSYEQYF
>15|.|TRBJ2-3|.|TRBV21-1
TGTGCCAGCAGTACTAGCGGGGTCAGCACAGATACGCAGTATTTT
CASSTSGVSTDTQYF
>17|TRBD2|TRBJ2-5|.|TRBV9
TGTGCCAGCAACCGATTCGGACTAGCGGGACAGCAAGAGACCCAGTACTTC
CASNRFGLAGQQETQYF
>14|.|TRBJ2-5|.|TRBV5-4
TGTGCCAGCAGCCCCTCGTTCATACAAGAGACCCAGTACTTC
CASSPSFIQETQYF
>13|.|TRBJ2-1|.|TRBV27
TGTGCCAGCAGTTTGGGTAGCGCAAATGAGCAGTTCTTC
CASSLGSANEQFF
>15|.|TRBJ1-5|.|TRBV30
TGTGCCTGGAGTGTAAGGACGACTAGCAATCAGCCCCAGCATTTT
CAWSVRTTSNQPQHF
>12|.|TRBJ2-1|many|TRBV20-1
TGCAGTGCTAGTTGGCGGGATAATGAGCAGTTCTTC
CSASWRDNEQFF
>12|.|TRBJ2-2|.|TRBV6-5
TGTGCCAGCAGAACACTAAACGGGGAACTGTTTTTT
CASRTLNGELFF
>12|TRBD1|TRBJ2-1|.|TRBV10-3
TGTGCCATCAGTGGACAGGGCAATGAGCAGTTCTTC
CAISGQGNEQFF
>15|.|TRBJ1-1|.|TRBV19
TGTGCCAGTAGTATGGTAGCGCGGGGTTCCACTGAAGCTTTCTTT
CASSMVARGSTEAFF
>16|.|TRBJ2-2|.|TRBV30
TGTGCCTGGAGTGTGGCAGCCCGGGGCAGGGCCGGGGAGCTGTTTTTT
CAWSVAARGRAGELFF
>14|.|TRBJ2-7|.|TRBV19
TGTGCCAGTAGTATTGTCGCGTCAGGGGACGAGCAGTACTTC
CASSIVASGDEQYF
>15|.|TRBJ1-1|few|TRBV5-1
TGCGCCAGCAGCCCGGATGGGGGTTCAAGGACTGAAGCTTTCTTT
CASSPDGGSRTEAFF
>15|TRBD1|TRBJ2-1|.|TRBV7-9
TGTGCCACGCCCCCTACAGGGGGGCCCTACAATGAGCAGTTCTTC
CATPPTGGPYNEQFF
>16|TRBD1|TRBJ2-2|.|TRBV5-1
TGCGCCAGCAGTCGGGGACAGCCCATCGGCACCGGGGAGCTGTTTTTT
CASSRGQPIGTGELFF
>13|.|TRBJ2-5|.|TRBV24-1
TGTGCCACCGGACTAGGGGGCCAAGAGACCCAGTACTTC
CATGLGGQETQYF
>13|.|TRBJ1-5|.|TRBV6-1
TGTGCCAGCAGTGAAATTGGGGTGAGAGCCCAGCATTTT
CASSEIGVRAQHF
>16|TRBD1|TRBJ1-2|once|TRBV3-1/TRBV3-2
TGTGCCAGCAGCCAGAGCTGGGACAGGGGTAACTATGGCTACACCTTC
CASSQSWDRGNYGYTF
>15|TRBD1|TRBJ2-1|.|TRBV19
TGTGCCACTAAGTGGGGACAGGGGGCCTTGAGTGAGCAGTTCTTC
CATKWGQGALSEQFF
>15|.|TRBJ1-1|once|TRBV7-9
TGTGCCAGCAGCTTAGCCTCAGGCCTGAACACTGAAGCTTTCTTT
CASSLASGLNTEAFF
>15|.|TRBJ2-7|.|TRBV6-5
TGTGCCAGCAGTTTGTTTGACTCGAGCTCCTACGAGCAGTACTTC
CASSLFDSSSYEQYF
>15|.|TRBJ1-5|once|TRBV4-3
TGCGCCAGCAGCCAAGAATTACAGGGCTATCAGCCCCAGCATTTT
CASSQELQGYQPQHF
>13|TRBD1|TRBJ2-7|.|TRBV19
TGTGCCAGTAGTCCGGGGACAGGGAACGAGCAGTACTTC
CASSPGTGNEQYF
>15|.|TRBJ2-5|.|TRBV7-9
TGTGCCAGCAGCGACCCGACAGGACCCCAAGAGACCCAGTACTTC
CASSDPTGPQETQYF
>15|TRBD1|TRBJ1-1|.|TRBV5-1
TGCGCCAGCAGCTCCTGGACAGGGGAGAACACTGAAGCTTTCTTT
CASSSWTGENTEAFF
>17|TRBD2|TRBJ2-1|.|TRBV7-2
TGTGCCAGCAGCTCCCTTAGCGGGAGGGGGGCCTACAATGAGCAGTTCTTC
CASSSLSGRGAYNEQFF
>13|TRBD1|TRBJ2-5|.|TRBV18
TGTGCCAGCTCGCGGGGACAGGAAGAGACCCAGTACTTC
CASSRGQEETQYF
>16|TRBD1|TRBJ1-1|.|TRBV5-5
TGTGCCAGCAGCTGGACAGGGACCTCGGAGAACACTGAAGCTTTCTTT
CASSWTGTSENTEAFF
>12|.|TRBJ1-3|.|TRBV7-9
TGTGCCAGCAGCTTAGCGGGAAACACCATATATTTT
CASSLAGNTIYF
>15|TRBD2|TRBJ2-7|few|TRBV27
TGTGCCAGCAGGAGGGGGACTAGCGGAACCTACGAGCAGTACTTC
CASRRGTSGTYEQYF
>15|.|TRBJ1-2|few|TRBV6-5
TGTGCCAGCAGTTACTCCGCAGGCATAAACTATGGCTACACCTTC
CASSYSAGINYGYTF
>15|.|TRBJ1-5|.|TRBV28
TGTGCCAGCAGTCCCGGGGGGAATAGCAATCAGCCCCAGCATTTT
CASSPGGNSNQPQHF
>15|.|TRBJ2-3|.|TRBV5-1
TGCGCCAGCAGCTTGGGGCAGGAGAGCACAGATACGCAGTATTTT
CASSLGQESTDTQYF
>19|.|TRBJ2-6|.|TRBV5-1
TGCGCCAGCAGCTCTGGCGGGGACGTTGGGGGTTCGGGGGCCAACGTCCTGACTTTC
CASSSGGDVGGSGANVLTF
>14|TRBD1|TRBJ1-2|few|TRBV7-2
TGTGCCAGCAGCGCAGGGGGCCTTTTCTATGGCTACACCTTC
CASSAGGLFYGYTF
>15|.|TRBJ2-5|.|TRBV19
TGTGCCAGTAGTATCGGGCAGCCCCCCGGAGAGACCCAGTACTTC
CASSIGQPPGETQYF
>15|.|TRBJ1-2|.|TRBV24-1
TGTGCCACCAGTGACCCGGGACGTGCTAACTATGGCTACACCTTC
CATSDPGRANYGYTF
>15|.|TRBJ1-5|.|TRBV19
TGTGCCAGTAGTACGATCAAGGGTAGCAATCAGCCCCAGCATTTT
CASSTIKGSNQPQHF
>15|.|TRBJ1-3|.|TRBV19
TGTGCCAGTAGTATTGGCAGGAACTCTGGAAACACCATATATTTT
CASSIGRNSGNTIYF
>17|.|TRBJ2-1|.|TRBV3-1/TRBV3-2
TGTGCCAGCAGCCAATCGGACCGGGAGTCGCCCTACAATGAGCAGTTCTTC
CASSQSDRESPYNEQFF
>15|.|TRBJ2-5|.|TRBV18
TGTGCCAGCTCACCACGGACGGGTAGTGGAGAGACCCAGTACTTC
CASSPRTGSGETQYF
>16|TRBD1|TRBJ2-1|.|TRBV4-1
TGCGCCAGCAGCCAAGGACAGGGACCCAGTAGGTATGAGCAGTTCTTC
CASSQGQGPSRYEQFF
>15|.|TRBJ1-2|.|TRBV28
TGTGCCAGCAGTTTGCCGGGTTCTGCTAACTATGGCTACACCTTC
CASSLPGSANYGYTF
>15|TRBD2|TRBJ2-1|.|TRBV5-5
TGTGCCAGCCCTCCTCCCGGGGGGATTGACAATGAGCAGTTCTTC
CASPPPGGIDNEQFF
>14|.|TRBJ1-5|once|TRBV10-3
TGTGCCATCAGCCGGGGCCTTAACGGGCAGCCCCAGCATTTT
CAISRGLNGQPQHF
>16|.|TRBJ1-5|few|TRBV2
TGTGCCAGCACCGAAGACGGGGCTTATAGCAATCAGCCCCAGCATTTT
CASTEDGAYSNQPQHF
>13|.|TRBJ1-1|.|TRBV7-9
TGTGCCAGCAGCTTGGCAGGGGACACTGAAGCTTTCTTT
CASSLAGDTEAFF
>12|.|TRBJ2-7|.|TRBV30
TGTGCCTGGAGTTCCAACTCCTACGAGCAGTACTTC
CAWSSNSYEQYF
>15|TRBD1|TRBJ2-3|.|TRBV9
TGTGCCAGCAGCACCCGACAGGGTGAAACAGATACGCAGTATTTT
CASSTRQGETDTQYF
>16|TRBD2|TRBJ2-1|once|TRBV11-2
TGTGCCAGCAGGGCTCCGGGACTAGCGAGGTACAATGAGCAGTTCTTC
CASRAPGLARYNEQFF
>14|.|TRBJ2-7|.|TRBV7-9
TGTGCCAGCAGCTTAGCGTGGGGGGCCTACGAGCAGTACTTC
CASSLAWGAYEQYF